This is a list of T cell receptor beta chains from one sample in a study of blood T cells in healthy people across ages. In TCRdb, the 5' RACE reads were re-called with MiXCR into one record per CDR3 protein. This sample has 650,000 to 800,000 distinct CDR3 sequences, with under 45% found just once. The sequencing sample was made of blood. The receptors were sampled from a man in his sixties in good health. CDR3s include the opening cysteine and the closing phenylalanine or tryptophan. A D gene is named only where the DNA matches it firmly. For some rows the clone size is stated as once, few or many, or as a class when expanded; others skip it.

clone_size	d_call	v_call	j_call	cdr3_nt	cdr3_aa
NA	NA	TRBV7-9	TRBJ2-7	TGTGCCAGCAGCGGCGGGTCAGGACAGAGCTCCTACGAGCAGTACTTC	CASSGGSGQSSYEQYF
NA	TRBD2	TRBV5-1	TRBJ2-5	TGCGCCAGCAGCTTGGCCCCCACTAGCGGAGGAGAGACCCAGTACTTC	CASSLAPTSGGETQYF
NA	TRBD1	TRBV20-1	TRBJ1-2	TGCAGTGCTAGAGATTGGGGACAGCCTAGCTATGGCTACACCTTC	CSARDWGQPSYGYTF
few	NA	TRBV2	TRBJ2-7	TGTGCCAGACCTTTGCCCTACGAGCAGTACTTC	CARPLPYEQYF
NA	NA	TRBV27	TRBJ2-7	TGTGCCAGCAGTTCCTACTCGACGGAGTCCTTGGACGAGCAGTACTTC	CASSSYSTESLDEQYF
few	NA	TRBV3-1	TRBJ2-7	TGTGCCAGCAGCCCCCAATTCGGGCGGGACGAGCAGTACTTC	CASSPQFGRDEQYF
many	TRBD2	TRBV29-1	TRBJ2-7	TGCAGCGTCCCCCGGACTAGCGGATCCTACGAGCAGTACTTC	CSVPRTSGSYEQYF
NA	NA	TRBV6-9	TRBJ2-5	TGTGCCAGCAGTTATTCCCGAAGGTCCGAAGAGACCCAGTACTTC	CASSYSRRSEETQYF
NA	NA	TRBV7-2	TRBJ2-3	TGTGCCAGCAGCTTCAGGGAGGATACGCAGTATTTT	CASSFREDTQYF
NA	TRBD1	TRBV27	TRBJ1-2	TGTGCCAGCAGTCTCGGACAGGCGGCCGGGGACTATGGCTACACCTTC	CASSLGQAAGDYGYTF
few	NA	TRBV27	TRBJ2-7	TGTGCCAGCAGTGGGGACAAGAATCTCTACGAGCAGTACTTC	CASSGDKNLYEQYF
NA	TRBD1	TRBV7-2	TRBJ2-7	TGTGCCAGCAGCTCCCAGACAGGGTCTACCTACGAGCAGTACTTC	CASSSQTGSTYEQYF
few	NA	TRBV14	TRBJ2-1	TGTGCCAGCAGCCGGGGACTTGACAATGAGCAGTTCTTC	CASSRGLDNEQFF
few	NA	TRBV12-3/TRBV12-4	TRBJ1-5	TGTGCCAGCAGTCCAGAGAGCAATCAGCCCCAGCATTTT	CASSPESNQPQHF
NA	NA	TRBV6-1	TRBJ2-7	TGTGCCAGCTCTCGACTGGACAGAGAGCAGTACTTC	CASSRLDREQYF
NA	TRBD2	TRBV4-3	TRBJ2-3	TGCGCCAGCAGCCTAGGTAGCGGGGGGCGGGGAGATACGCAGTATTTT	CASSLGSGGRGDTQYF
few	NA	TRBV7-2	TRBJ2-5	TGTGCCAGCAGCTTAGCGGTGGGCTTAGAGACCCAGTACTTC	CASSLAVGLETQYF
few	NA	TRBV20-1	TRBJ2-3	TGCAGTGCTAGCGGGGGATATACGCAGTATTTT	CSASGGYTQYF
NA	NA	TRBV5-6	TRBJ2-3	TGTGCCAGCAGCTTGAGTGCGAGGGCGCTTGATACGCAGTATTTT	CASSLSARALDTQYF
NA	NA	TRBV6-2/TRBV6-3	TRBJ2-1	TGTGCCAGCAGCCCCGGGGAGAGCTCCTACAATGAGCAGTTCTTC	CASSPGESSYNEQFF
NA	NA	TRBV5-6	TRBJ2-7	TGTGCCAGCAGCTTGGGAGGACCAAATTACGAGCAGTACTTC	CASSLGGPNYEQYF
few	NA	TRBV3-1	TRBJ1-1	TGTGCCAGCAGCCAACTATTTCCCGGTTTAGGGACTGAAGCTTTCTTT	CASSQLFPGLGTEAFF
few	TRBD1	TRBV18	TRBJ2-1	TGTGCCAGCTCACCGCCGGGGACAGGATGGTGGAATGAGCAGTTCTTC	CASSPPGTGWWNEQFF
NA	NA	TRBV6-5	TRBJ1-4	TGTGCCAGCAGCCGAGTGGACAGTCCTAATGAAAAACTGTTTTTT	CASSRVDSPNEKLFF
NA	NA	TRBV29-1	TRBJ1-1	TGCAGCGTTGTTGAAGGAATGAACACTGAAGCTTTCTTT	CSVVEGMNTEAFF
NA	NA	TRBV28	TRBJ1-2	TGTGCCAGCAGTAAACAGGGAATCTATGGCTACACCTTC	CASSKQGIYGYTF
NA	TRBD2	TRBV10-3	TRBJ2-3	TGTGCCACCCTACCGTTACGGACTAGCGGGGGGCAAGGCACAGATACGCAGTATTTT	CATLPLRTSGGQGTDTQYF
NA	NA	TRBV6-5	TRBJ1-4	TGTGCCAGCAGCGGGAGTTTCAATGAAAAACTGTTTTTT	CASSGSFNEKLFF
once	TRBD2	TRBV20-1	TRBJ2-5	TGCAGTGCAAGGGGCCCTACGGGGGGGTCAGAGACCCAGTACTTC	CSARGPTGGSETQYF
few	NA	TRBV5-6	TRBJ2-6	TGTGCCAGCAGCTTCTCTGATTTCTCTGGGGCCAACGTCCTGACTTTC	CASSFSDFSGANVLTF
few	NA	TRBV6-5	TRBJ2-3	TGTGCCAGCAGTCAGACCGGGAAGCGAGCAGATACGCAGTATTTT	CASSQTGKRADTQYF
few	NA	TRBV29-1	TRBJ1-1	TGCAGCGTTGCCACAGGGTTTAGTGGTGAAGCTTTCTTT	CSVATGFSGEAFF
NA	NA	TRBV27	TRBJ1-2	TGTGCCAGCAGTTCGGGGCCCCCTTATGGCTACACCTTC	CASSSGPPYGYTF
NA	NA	TRBV29-1	TRBJ2-7	TGCAGCGTTGAAACATCGAGCTCCTACGAGCAGTACTTC	CSVETSSSYEQYF
NA	TRBD1	TRBV4-3	TRBJ2-3	TGCGCCAGCAGCCACGAAGGACAGGGTGCGGATACGCAGTATTTT	CASSHEGQGADTQYF
few	NA	TRBV12-3/TRBV12-4	TRBJ2-5	TGTGCCAGCAGTTTAGAGGGACCGGAGACCCAGTACTTC	CASSLEGPETQYF
NA	TRBD1	TRBV24-1	TRBJ2-1	TGTGCCGCCAGTGATGGGACAGCGTACAATGAGCAGTTCTTC	CAASDGTAYNEQFF
NA	NA	TRBV5-1	TRBJ1-1	TGCGCCAGCAGCCTGGTGGCCCATGACACTGAAGCTTTCTTT	CASSLVAHDTEAFF
NA	TRBD1	TRBV27	TRBJ2-1	TGTGCCAGCAGTCAAACCCTCCACAGGGGCGTCTCCTACAATGAGCAGTTCTTC	CASSQTLHRGVSYNEQFF
NA	NA	TRBV2	TRBJ2-7	TGTGCCAGCAGTGATGTAGGGAGCCCCCAGTACTTC	CASSDVGSPQYF
NA	NA	TRBV7-2	TRBJ2-5	TGTGCCAGCAGCGTGCCATTTACGCAGAACCAAGAGACCCAGTACTTC	CASSVPFTQNQETQYF
NA	NA	TRBV20-1	TRBJ1-1	TGCAGTGCTGGAGTGGGACTCATGAACACTGAAGCTTTCTTT	CSAGVGLMNTEAFF
NA	NA	TRBV20-1	TRBJ1-3	TGCAGTGTATCAAAGATGGGCGGAAACACCATATATTTT	CSVSKMGGNTIYF
NA	NA	TRBV2	TRBJ2-7	TGTGCCAGCAGTGATAACTACGAGCAGTACTTC	CASSDNYEQYF
NA	TRBD1	TRBV14	TRBJ1-2	TGTGCCAGCAGGGGGACAGCTTCTAACTATGGCTACACCTTC	CASRGTASNYGYTF